The rows below give T cell receptor beta chains drawn from one sample of a study of tumor-infiltrating lymphocytes in primary liver carcinoma. One entry per CDR3 protein, called by TCRdb with MiXCR from the multiplex PCR reads. Of tens of thousands of distinct CDR3 sequences listed, over 60% were seen once; the top ten hold 30% to 40%. Sequenced: liver tumor tissue from sampling region 4. The receptor source for this set is a man aged 35 to 55 with primary liver carcinoma and hepatitis B virus infection. The CDR3 runs from the conserved cysteine through the conserved F or W. The D gene is left open where the match is weak. Clone size is given for some rows only: seen once, a few or many times, or a class if the clone is expanded.

d_gene	v_gene	abundance	j_gene	CDR3aa	CDR3nt
TRBD1	TRBV20-1	-	TRBJ1-2	CSAYPTGAQGYTF	TGCAGTGCTTACCCCACAGGGGCGCAGGGCTACACCTTC
-	TRBV11-2	-	TRBJ2-7	CISSLDSGISGEQYF	TGTATCAGCAGCTTAGACTCCGGGATCTCTGGCGAGCAGTACTTC
-	TRBV29-1	-	TRBJ2-1	CSVGTSKGEQFF	TGCAGCGTTGGAACTAGCAAGGGTGAGCAGTTCTTC
TRBD1	TRBV6-5	-	TRBJ2-7	CASRPGQAASSYEQYF	TGCGCCAGCAGGCCCGGACAGGCAGCATCCTCTTATGAGCAGTACTTC
TRBD1	TRBV10-2	-	TRBJ2-7	CASCRDRGIDEHYF	TGCGCCAGCTGCCGGGACAGGGGTATCGACGAGCATTACTTC
-	TRBV5-6	-	TRBJ2-5	CASSPPVGGETQYF	TGTGCCAGCAGCCCACCGGTCGGTGGAGAGACCCAGTACTTC
-	TRBV5-1	once	TRBJ2-1	CASNLGNYGEQFF	TGCGCCAGCAACTTGGGTAACTACGGTGAGCAGTTCTTC
-	TRBV6-5	-	TRBJ1-1	CASSYGEANTEALF	TGTGCCAGCAGTTACGGGGAGGCGAACACTGAAGCTCTCTTT
-	TRBV10-1	few	TRBJ2-3	CASSEGKSSSKDTQYF	TGCGCCAGCAGTGAGGGGAAGAGCTCTAGCAAAGATACGCAGTACTTT
-	TRBV10-3	few	TRBJ1-5	CAISESLQNQPQHF	TGTGCCATCAGTGAGTCTTTGCAGAATCAGCCCCAGCATTTT
TRBD1	TRBV5-4	-	TRBJ1-1	CASRPQGINTEAFF	TGTGCCAGCAGACCACAGGGGATAAACACTGAAGCTTTCTTT
-	TRBV14	-	TRBJ2-1	CASSPNPVGAGRDKEQFF	TGTGCCAGTAGCCCTAACCCGGTCGGAGCGGGCCGAGACAAAGAGCAGTTCTTC
-	TRBV7-9	-	TRBJ2-1	CASSFGGGSRSINEQFF	TGTGCCAGCAGCTTCGGAGGAGGGTCCCGATCCATCAATGAGCAGTTCTTC
-	TRBV11-2	-	TRBJ1-1	CASSLVTGDTEAFF	TGTGCCAGCAGCTTAGTGACGGGGGACACTGAAGCTTTCTTT
-	TRBV12-5	-	TRBJ2-3	CASTDQLGVLTQYF	TGTGCTAGTACCGACCAACTAGGAGTGCTTACGCAGTATTTT
-	TRBV19	few	TRBJ2-7	CASSSQAYKQYF	TGTGCCAGTAGTAGCCAGGCCTACAAGCAGTACTTC
TRBD1	TRBV29-1	medium-sized	TRBJ2-1	CSVVGTGSNEQFF	TGCAGCGTTGTCGGGACAGGGAGCAATGAGCAGTTCTTC
-	TRBV6-6	once	TRBJ2-7	CASGKTGSIYEQYF	TGTGCCAGCGGAAAGACAGGTTCCATCTACGAGCAATACTTC
-	TRBV28	-	TRBJ2-3	CASSLAGTPTADTQYF	TGTGCCAGCAGTTTGGCGGGGACCCCCACCGCAGATACGCAGTATTTT
-	TRBV5-6	few	TRBJ2-5	CASSLESDPRETQYF	TGTGCCAGCAGCTTGGAATCAGACCCTAGGGAGACCCAGTACTTC
-	TRBV7-9	few	TRBJ1-2	CASSPDGWLSHYGYTF	TGTGCCAGCAGCCCTGACGGCTGGCTGTCCCATTATGGCTACACCTTC